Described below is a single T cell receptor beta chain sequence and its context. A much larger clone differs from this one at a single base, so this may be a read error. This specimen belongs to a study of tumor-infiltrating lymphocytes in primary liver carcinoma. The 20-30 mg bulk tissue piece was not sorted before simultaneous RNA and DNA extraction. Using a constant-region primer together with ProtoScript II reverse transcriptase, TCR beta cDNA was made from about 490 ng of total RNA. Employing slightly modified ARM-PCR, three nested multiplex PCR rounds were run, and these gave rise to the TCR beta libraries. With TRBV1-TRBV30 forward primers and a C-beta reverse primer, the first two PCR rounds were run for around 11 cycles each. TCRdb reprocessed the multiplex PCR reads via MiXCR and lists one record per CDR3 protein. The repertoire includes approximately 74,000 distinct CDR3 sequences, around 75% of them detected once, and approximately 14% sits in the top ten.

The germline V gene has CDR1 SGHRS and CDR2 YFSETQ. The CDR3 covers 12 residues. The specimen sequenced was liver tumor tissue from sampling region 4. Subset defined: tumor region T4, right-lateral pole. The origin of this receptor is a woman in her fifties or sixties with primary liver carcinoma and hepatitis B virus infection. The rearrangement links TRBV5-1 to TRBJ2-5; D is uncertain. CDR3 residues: CTSSRVQETQYF. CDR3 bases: TGCACCAGCAGTCGGGTACAAGAGACCCAGTACTTC.